The next 12 T cell receptor beta chains were all read from a single sample in a study of blood T cell repertoires in COVID-19. Clones were sequenced by immunoSEQ multiplex PCR, and TCRdb holds only the in-frame ones, with some missing. This table has approximately 100,000 clones, 85% appearing once. The specimen sequenced was peripheral blood. Every receptor here comes from a human donor in a cohort sampled during active COVID-19.

V gene TRBV11-3 combines with J gene TRBJ2-7; possibly TRBD1 for D (6 bases). Between the trimmed V and J ends, which lost 3 bases and 9 bases, there was a span of 12 bases. The CDR3 is made up of 12 amino acids. Germline V lookup: CDR1 SGHNT, CDR2 YENEEA. The CDR3 bases are TGTGCCAGCAGCTTCCAACAGGGACCGCAGTACTTC. Translating it yields CASSFQQGPQYF.

The chain combines TRBV18 with TRBJ1-5; 8 bases match TRBD1. V shed 0 bases, J shed 3 bases, and the junction held 10 bases outside the gene matches. This CDR3 contains 18 residues. Germline V gene data show CDR1 as KGHSH and CDR2 as LQKENI. The CDR3 DNA sequence: TGTGCCAGCTCACCACCTCCAGGGGGCCTTCGTACCAATCAGCCCCAGCATTTT. Its translation is CASSPPPGGLRTNQPQHF.

This clone was observed once. CDR3 DNA sequence: TGTGCCAGCAGTTCACCGGAGGGATCTGGAAACACCATATATTTT. It translates to CASSSPEGSGNTIYF. The gene calls are TRBV28 and TRBJ1-3; D gene unclear. The ends were cut back, 4 bases at V and 1 base at J, with 11 bases in the middle. The CDR3 runs to 15 residues. CDR1 and CDR2 (germline): MDHEN, SYDVKM.

Comments on this clone: Other DNA sequences of this sample code for an identical CDR3. The genes are TRBV28 and TRBJ1-2, with 11 bases identical to TRBD1. The CDR3 sequence is 13 residues long. With V trimmed by 6 bases and J by 8 bases, 5 bases remained unmatched. Germline values: CDR1 MDHEN, CDR2 SYDVKM. The CDR3 loop reads CASSPDRGLGYTF. CDR3 sequence (DNA): TGTGCCAGCAGCCCGGACAGGGGGCTAGGCTACACCTTC.

The chain recombines TRBV14 with TRBJ2-3, with 10 positions matching TRBD2. Germline CDR1 and CDR2: SGHDN and FVKESK. CDR3 length: 21 residues. After removal of 0 bases from V and 4 bases from J, the junction contained 19 bases not matched to a gene. The CDR3 sequence: CASSQEGVGHKREGNADTQYF. The DNA of the CDR3 is TGTGCCAGCAGCCAAGAGGGTGTGGGTCATAAGCGGGAGGGGAACGCAGATACGCAGTATTTT.

This chain links TRBV2 with TRBJ1-5, with 8 positions matching TRBD1. The junction had 10 bases not matched to a gene; V was cut back by 5 bases and J by 7 bases. The CDR3 runs to 15 residues. Germline V gene lookup returns CDR1 SNHLY and CDR2 FYNNEI. This chain's CDR3 is CASSPGTGGYQPQHF. The CDR3 coding sequence is TGTGCCAGCAGTCCTGGGACAGGTGGATACCAGCCCCAGCATTTT.

The chain's CDR3 is CASSYRRGGGEAFF. The CDR3 DNA follows: TGTGCCAGCAGTTACCGCCGGGGAGGGGGTGAAGCTTTCTTT. The chain employs TRBV6-5 and TRBJ1-1; tentative D call: TRBD1 (6 bases). The germline V gene encodes CDR1 MNHEY and CDR2 SVGAGI. The CDR3 length is 14 residues. The V end was cut by 2 bases, the J end by 7 bases, with 14 bases between.

A word on this clone: The same CDR3 also results from other DNA sequences found in this sample. The genes are TRBV3-1 (or the pseudogene TRBV3-2) and TRBJ2-3, with 14 bases identical to TRBD2. Germline CDR1 reads LGHDT; CDR2 reads YNNKEL (reference sequence). The CDR3 length is 16 residues. The V and J ends lost 6 bases and 4 bases, in that order; junction bases with no gene match: 6. The CDR3 here is CASSPWTSGGPDTQYF. CDR3 DNA: TGTGCCAGCAGTCCGTGGACTAGCGGGGGGCCAGATACGCAGTATTTT.

With respect to this clone: The sample carries other DNA sequences with the same CDR3. The CDR3 DNA sequence: TGTGCCACCAGCAGAGACAGGGGGGCCAATCAGCCCCAGCATTTT. The encoded protein is CATSRDRGANQPQHF. V usage is TRBV15 and J usage is TRBJ1-5; 7 positions match TRBD1. This CDR3 is built from 15 residues. Germline lookup yields CDR1 LNHNV and CDR2 YYDKDF (reference sequence). Trimming took 0 bases from V and 3 from J; bases not matched to a gene: 2. The entire variable domain, with the rest obtained from reference TRBV15 and TRBJ1-5, is as follows: DAMVIQNPRYQVTQFGKPVTLSCSQTLNHNVMYWYQQKSSQAPKLLFHYYDKDFNNEADTPDNFQSRRPNTSFCFLDIRSPGLGDTAMYLCATSRDRGANQPQHFGDGTRLSIL.

The chain recombines TRBV6-5 with TRBJ1-2, with D possibly matching TRBD1 (6 bases). Germline V gene sequence: CDR1 MNHEY, CDR2 SVGAGI. V was trimmed by 6 bases and J by 4 bases, leaving 15 bases between them. The CDR3 totals 14 residues. Here the CDR3 reads CASRTLTGTYGYTF. The CDR3 nucleotides are TGTGCCAGCAGAACCCTAACAGGGACCTATGGCTACACCTTC.

The chain uses TRBV12-5 and TRBJ2-3; D is perhaps TRBD2 (5 bases). Germline CDR1 LGHNT, CDR2 FRNRAP. The CDR3 covers 15 residues. Trimming stripped 5 bases from V and 4 bases from J, with 16 bases between. The CDR3 DNA reads as TGTGCTAGTGGTCCTGGACTCACCCTAGCAGATACGCAGTATTTT. Its protein product is CASGPGLTLADTQYF.

This chain joins TRBV7-2 and TRBJ1-1, with 8 bases identical to TRBD1. This CDR3 comprises 16 residues. Germline V CDR1 and CDR2: SGHTA, FQGNSA. After removal of 5 bases from V and 4 bases from J, the junction contained 12 bases not matched to a gene. Written as DNA, the CDR3 is TGTGCCAGCAGCCTCAGGGACAGGCAGGTTGGCACTGAAGCTTTCTTT. The encoded protein is CASSLRDRQVGTEAFF.